These T cell receptor beta chains were read from a single sample in a study of shared clonotypes between healthy human individuals. TCRdb's table, derived via immunoSEQ multiplex PCR, lists solely in-frame clones and lacks some. The sample includes 2 million to 2.5 million clones, approximately 95% of them seen just once. Specimen: naive CD4+ T cells from PBMCs. These TCRs come from a man aged 18 to 29 in good health. Some clones in this sample may be carry-over from other donors' samples. Each CDR3 is given with its conserved first and last residue. The D gene is left open where the match is weak. Only part of the rows carry a size: once, few, many, or a class if the clone is expanded.

clone_size: .
j_call: TRBJ1-4
v_call: TRBV9
d_call: TRBD1
cdr3_nt: TGTGCCAGCAGCGTAGACAGGGGGTTGGGTGAAAAACTGTTTTTT
cdr3_aa: CASSVDRGLGEKLFF

clone_size: .
j_call: TRBJ2-7
v_call: TRBV4-1
d_call: TRBD1
cdr3_nt: TGCGCCAGCAGCCGGGACAGGGGTCTCGAGCAGTACTTC
cdr3_aa: CASSRDRGLEQYF

clone_size: .
j_call: TRBJ2-7
v_call: TRBV5-6
d_call: .
cdr3_nt: TGTGCCAGCAGCGGAACAACATACCGGGACACGACTAGCGAGCAGTACTTC
cdr3_aa: CASSGTTYRDTTSEQYF

clone_size: .
j_call: TRBJ2-2
v_call: TRBV19
d_call: .
cdr3_nt: TGTGCCAGTAGTCCGCTCCCGGGGCAGGGTCGTGCCGGGGAGCTGTTTTTT
cdr3_aa: CASSPLPGQGRAGELFF

clone_size: .
j_call: TRBJ1-2
v_call: TRBV2
d_call: .
cdr3_nt: TGTGCCAGCAGTGATTGGGGCTATGGCTACACCTTC
cdr3_aa: CASSDWGYGYTF

clone_size: .
j_call: TRBJ2-2
v_call: TRBV7-9
d_call: .
cdr3_nt: TGTGCCAGCAGCTTATTAGGCGGGCGTCCGGGCACCGGGGAGCTGTTTTTT
cdr3_aa: CASSLLGGRPGTGELFF

clone_size: .
j_call: TRBJ1-1
v_call: TRBV7-9
d_call: .
cdr3_nt: TGTGCCAGCAGCTTGAGAGTAATGAACACTGAAGCTTTCTTT
cdr3_aa: CASSLRVMNTEAFF

clone_size: once
j_call: TRBJ1-2
v_call: TRBV21-1
d_call: .
cdr3_nt: TGTGCCAGCAGCAAATTTCACGGTGGGTATGGCTACACCTTC
cdr3_aa: CASSKFHGGYGYTF

clone_size: .
j_call: TRBJ1-1
v_call: TRBV5-4
d_call: .
cdr3_nt: TGTGCCAGCAGTCCCACCGGGAGGACTGAAGCTTTCTTT
cdr3_aa: CASSPTGRTEAFF

clone_size: .
j_call: TRBJ1-1
v_call: TRBV10-3
d_call: .
cdr3_nt: TGTGCCATCAGTGAGCTTGCCACAGGTATTAAGAACACTGAAGCTTTCTTT
cdr3_aa: CAISELATGIKNTEAFF

clone_size: once
j_call: TRBJ1-5
v_call: TRBV19
d_call: .
cdr3_nt: TGTGCCAGTAGGGAGGGAGATCAGCCCCAGCATTTT
cdr3_aa: CASREGDQPQHF

clone_size: .
j_call: TRBJ2-3
v_call: TRBV2
d_call: TRBD1
cdr3_nt: TGTGCCAGCAGTGTCGACAGGGGCGCAGATACGCAGTATTTT
cdr3_aa: CASSVDRGADTQYF

clone_size: .
j_call: TRBJ2-2
v_call: TRBV5-1
d_call: .
cdr3_nt: TGCGCCAGCAGCTTCCAGAGCGGAGATAACACCGGGGAGCTGTTTTTT
cdr3_aa: CASSFQSGDNTGELFF

clone_size: .
j_call: TRBJ1-4
v_call: TRBV28
d_call: TRBD1
cdr3_nt: TGTGCCAGCAGTTTACTCCTGCAGGGGGATGAAAAACTGTTTTTT
cdr3_aa: CASSLLLQGDEKLFF

clone_size: .
j_call: TRBJ2-1
v_call: TRBV5-6
d_call: .
cdr3_nt: TGTGCCAGCAGCTTTATTCGACCAGACAATGAGCAGTTCTTC
cdr3_aa: CASSFIRPDNEQFF

clone_size: .
j_call: TRBJ2-7
v_call: TRBV7-9
d_call: TRBD1
cdr3_nt: TGTGCCAGCAGCTTTTGGGACAGGGACATCTACGAGCAGTACTTC
cdr3_aa: CASSFWDRDIYEQYF

clone_size: .
j_call: TRBJ2-1
v_call: TRBV25-1
d_call: .
cdr3_nt: TGTGCCAGCAGCCTGGGGTGGTACCGGCTCTTC
cdr3_aa: CASSLGWYRLF

clone_size: .
j_call: TRBJ2-1
v_call: TRBV6-5
d_call: .
cdr3_nt: TGTGCCAGCAGGCCCGGCCGGGTACCCTACAATGAGCAGTTCTTC
cdr3_aa: CASRPGRVPYNEQFF

clone_size: .
j_call: TRBJ2-5
v_call: TRBV5-1
d_call: TRBD2
cdr3_nt: TGCGCCAGCACGACTCTAGCGGGGATCCAAGAGACCCAGTACTTC
cdr3_aa: CASTTLAGIQETQYF

clone_size: .
j_call: TRBJ2-5
v_call: TRBV27
d_call: .
cdr3_nt: TGTGCCAGCAGTCCGTCCCGCGGGGAGACCCAGTACTTC
cdr3_aa: CASSPSRGETQYF